This TCR beta chain was identified in a study of Ad26.COV2.S vaccination and SARS-CoV-2 variants. The repertoire was sequenced with immunoSEQ multiplex PCR; TCRdb's copy has only in-frame clones and lacks some. The repertoire holds roughly 300,000 clones, with around nine tenths as singletons. V trimming: 2 bases; J trimming: 2 bases; junction bases outside the gene matches: 13. CDR1 MNHEY and CDR2 SMNVEV come from the germline V gene (reference sequence). This CDR3 contains 18 residues. Treatment in this sample: roughly 19 received Ad26.COV2.S at low or high dose, single or two shots; several received placebo; per-sample allocation not given. Day 63 following the first vaccine or placebo injection was when the samples were taken.

The clonotype originates from a person between 18 and 60 years old who received the Ad26.COV2.S COVID-19 vaccine or a placebo. Material: peripheral blood, obtained in a trial of Ad26.COV2.S vaccine versus placebo. The V and J genes are TRBV27 and TRBJ2-3; TRBD1 matches at 7 bases. As DNA, the CDR3 is TGTGCCAGCAGTTTAGGTGGACCGTGGACAGGCGACACAGATACGCAGTATTTT. It encodes CASSLGGPWTGDTDTQYF.